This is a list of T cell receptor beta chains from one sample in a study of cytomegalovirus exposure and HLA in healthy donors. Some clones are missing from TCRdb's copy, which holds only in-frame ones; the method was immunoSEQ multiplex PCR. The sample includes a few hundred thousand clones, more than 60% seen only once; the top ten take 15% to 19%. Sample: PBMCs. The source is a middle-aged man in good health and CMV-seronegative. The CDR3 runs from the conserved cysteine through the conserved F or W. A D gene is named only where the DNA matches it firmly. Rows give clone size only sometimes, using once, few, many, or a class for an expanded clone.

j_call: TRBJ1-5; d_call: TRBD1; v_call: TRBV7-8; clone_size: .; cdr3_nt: TGTGCCAGCAGCTCCCAGGGGGCTCTGAATCAGCCCCAGCATTTT; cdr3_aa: CASSSQGALNQPQHF
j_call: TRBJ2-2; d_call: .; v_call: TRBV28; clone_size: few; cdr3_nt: TGTGCCAGCAGTCAAGGGGGGGAGGGACGAGGGGAGCTGTTTTTT; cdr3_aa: CASSQGGEGRGELFF
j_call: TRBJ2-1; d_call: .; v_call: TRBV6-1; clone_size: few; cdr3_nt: TGTGCCAGCAGTGAAGGTGCGGGACGCGAGCAGTTCTTC; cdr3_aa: CASSEGAGREQFF
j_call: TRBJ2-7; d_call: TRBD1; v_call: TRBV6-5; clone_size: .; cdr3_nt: TGTGCCAGTAAAACGGGACAGGTGACCTACGAGCAGTACTTC; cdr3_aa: CASKTGQVTYEQYF
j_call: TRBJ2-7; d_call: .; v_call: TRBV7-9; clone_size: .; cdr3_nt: TGTGCCAGCAGCTTAGATTCCGAATCCGGCTACGAGCAGTACTTC; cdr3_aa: CASSLDSESGYEQYF
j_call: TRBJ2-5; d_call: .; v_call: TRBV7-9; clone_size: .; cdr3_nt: TGTGCCAGCAGCTTAATAAGTAACATCGAGACCCAGTACTTC; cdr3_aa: CASSLISNIETQYF
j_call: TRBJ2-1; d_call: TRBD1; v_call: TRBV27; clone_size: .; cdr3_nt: TGTGCCAGCAGCAGGGACAGCTCCTACAATGAGCAGTTCTTC; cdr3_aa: CASSRDSSYNEQFF
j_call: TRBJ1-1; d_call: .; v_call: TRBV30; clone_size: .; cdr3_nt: TGTGCCTGGAGTGTAGGGAGCATTGCCACTGAAGCTTTCTTT; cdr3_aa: CAWSVGSIATEAFF
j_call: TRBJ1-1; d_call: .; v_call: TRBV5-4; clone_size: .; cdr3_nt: TGTGCCAGCAGCTTGCAGGGAAGGGCTGAAGCTTTCTTT; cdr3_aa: CASSLQGRAEAFF
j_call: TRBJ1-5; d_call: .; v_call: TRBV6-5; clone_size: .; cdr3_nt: TGTGCCAGCAGACAGGGCCCCAATCAGCCCCAGCATTTT; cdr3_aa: CASRQGPNQPQHF
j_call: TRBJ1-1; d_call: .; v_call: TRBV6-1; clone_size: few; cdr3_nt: TGTGCCAGCAGTGATATGGGCCCTGAAGCTTTCTTT; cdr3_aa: CASSDMGPEAFF
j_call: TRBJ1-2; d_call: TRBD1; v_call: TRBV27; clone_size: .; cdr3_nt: TGTGCCAGCAGTCGGGGACAGGGGGTTGGTGGCTACACCTTC; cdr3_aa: CASSRGQGVGGYTF
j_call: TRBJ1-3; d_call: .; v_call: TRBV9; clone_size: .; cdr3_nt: TGTGCCAGCAGCGCGACAGCGCTATCTGGAAACACCATATATTTT; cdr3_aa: CASSATALSGNTIYF
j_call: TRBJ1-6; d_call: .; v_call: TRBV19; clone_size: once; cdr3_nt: TGTGCCAGTAGTAGCTACAGGGAATCAAATTCACCCCTCCACTTT; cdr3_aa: CASSSYRESNSPLHF
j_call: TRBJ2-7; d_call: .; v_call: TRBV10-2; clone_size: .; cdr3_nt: TGCGCCAGCACGGGGGACTTTACCTACGAGCAGTACTTC; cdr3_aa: CASTGDFTYEQYF